Below, 26 T cell receptor beta chains from the same sample are listed, as sequenced in a study of cytomegalovirus exposure and HLA in healthy donors. Primers for the PCR totalled 60 Vbeta and 13 Jbeta. Profiled with immunoSEQ multiplex PCR; TCRdb holds only in-frame clones, not every one. This table has about 110,000 clones, less than 85% appearing once. Sequencing input: PBMCs. Receptors originate from a man aged 25-40 years in good health and CMV-seropositive.

The rearrangement joins TRBV9 to TRBJ2-2; TRBD1 matches 7 bases. CDR1 is SGDLS and CDR2 is YYNGEE in the germline V gene. The CDR3 has 15 amino acids. V trimming: 6 bases; J trimming: 4 bases; junction bases outside the gene matches: 9. For the CDR3, the DNA is TGTGCCAGCAACCTTTGGGGACAGACCACCGGGGAGCTGTTTTTT. Its translation is CASNLWGQTTGELFF.

This chain connects TRBV5-6 to TRBJ1-3, with 7 bases identical to TRBD1. J gave up 2 bases and V 5 bases, and 7 bases lay outside the gene matches. CDR3 length: 15 amino acids. Germline V lookup: CDR1 SGHDT, CDR2 YYEEEE. The CDR3 sequence: CASRQGPLAGNTIYF. DNA for the CDR3: TGTGCCAGCAGACAGGGGCCGCTCGCTGGAAACACCATATATTTT.

In the case of this clone: Other DNA sequences within the sample encode an identical CDR3. The V call is TRBV7-9, the J call TRBJ1-2; tentatively, D is TRBD1 (6 bases). In germline, CDR1 is SEHNR, CDR2 FQNEAQ (reference sequence). V was pared by 1 base and J by 5 bases, with 11 bases between. The CDR3 is 14 residues long. The CDR3 is CASSLGGQGYGYTF. CDR3 coding DNA: TGTGCCAGCAGCTTAGGAGGGCAGGGGTATGGCTACACCTTC.

V gene TRBV5-6 combines with J gene TRBJ1-1, with a possible D match to TRBD1 (6 bases). CDR1 and CDR2 (germline): SGHDT, YYEEEE. The ends were cut back, 0 bases at V and 10 bases at J, with 13 bases in the middle. This CDR3 has 13 amino acids. In nucleotides, the CDR3 is TGTGCCAGCAGCTTGGGGGGGGGCGGCGCAGCTTTCTTT. Protein product: CASSLGGGGAAFF.

The rearrangement joins TRBV20-1 to TRBJ1-2; no definite D call. Trimming cost V 7 bases and J 6 bases, with 6 bases left between them. Germline lookup yields CDR1 DFQATT and CDR2 SNEGSKA (reference sequence). This CDR3 has 9 amino acids. The CDR3 region has the DNA TGCAGTGGAGGGAATGGCTACACCTTC. Its translation: CSGGNGYTF.

The V gene is TRBV28, the J gene TRBJ1-3; TRBD1 matches 8 bases. Per germline, CDR1 MDHEN and CDR2 SYDVKM. This CDR3 is 14 amino acids long. J lost 3 bases, V lost 6 bases, and 4 bases had no gene match. For the CDR3, the DNA is TGTGCCAGCAGCCTCGGACAGGGTGGAAACACCATATATTTT. Translation gives CASSLGQGGNTIYF. Combining the CDR3 with reference TRBV28 and TRBJ1-3 gives the whole variable domain DVKVTQSSRYLVKRTGEKVFLECVQDMDHENMFWYRQDPGLGLRLIYFSYDVKMKEKGDIPEGYSVSREKKERFSLILESASTNQTSMYLCASSLGQGGNTIYFGEGSWLTVV.

This chain uses TRBV27 with TRBJ1-1; TRBD1 is a possible D gene (6 bases). V was shortened by 6 bases and J by 6 bases, with 14 bases between the two germline ends. Germline-derived CDR1 and CDR2 are MNHEY and SMNVEV (reference sequence). The CDR3 has 13 amino acids. The CDR3 DNA reads as TGTGCCAGCAGCCCCGCACAGGGAGCTGAAGCTTTCTTT. Protein: CASSPAQGAEAFF.

The V call is TRBV5-4, the J call TRBJ1-6; D uncertain. Trimming cost V 0 bases and J 0 bases, with 13 bases left between them. CDR1 is SGHNT, CDR2 YYREEE, per germline (reference sequence). This CDR3 has 18 amino acids. The CDR3 DNA is TGTGCCAGCAGCTTGGCGTCCGAAGGGAGCTCCTATAATTCACCCCTCCACTTT. Amino acids: CASSLASEGSSYNSPLHF.

This chain uses TRBV30 with TRBJ1-1, with unresolved D. Per the germline V gene, CDR1 is GTSNPN and CDR2 is SVGIG (reference sequence). CDR3 length: 14 amino acids. The V and J ends lost 4 bases and 2 bases respectively, with 14 bases between them. The CDR3 sequence: CAWTMGRRNTEAFF. CDR3 sequence (DNA): TGTGCCTGGACCATGGGGAGGAGAAACACTGAAGCTTTCTTT.

The chain combines TRBV5-6 with TRBJ2-5; TRBD2 might be the D (6 bases). The CDR3 covers 16 residues. The ends were cut back, 3 bases at V and 6 bases at J, with 21 bases in the middle. Germline lookup yields CDR1 SGHDT and CDR2 YYEEEE. CDR3 sequence reads: CASSSPRRWGVKTQYF. DNA of the CDR3: TGTGCCAGCAGCTCCCCACGTCGGTGGGGGGTAAAGACCCAGTACTTC.

This rearrangement joins TRBV18 to TRBJ2-7; possible D gene TRBD1, 6 bases. Germline V CDR1 and CDR2: KGHSH, LQKENI. The CDR3 is 15 amino acids. V was trimmed by 4 bases and J by 2 bases, leaving 15 bases between them. The CDR3, as DNA: TGTGCCAGCTCACTCGAACCGGGACACACCTACGAGCAGTACTTC. Protein sequence: CASSLEPGHTYEQYF.

V gene TRBV27 combines with J gene TRBJ1-1; no firm D call. The germline V gene encodes CDR1 MNHEY and CDR2 SMNVEV (reference sequence). Trimming removed 6 bases at V and 2 bases at J, with 13 bases between. The CDR3 is 14 residues long. CDR3 residues: CASSLTPSNTEAFF. The CDR3 DNA reads as TGTGCCAGCAGCCTAACCCCCTCCAACACTGAAGCTTTCTTT.

The chain couples TRBV7-2 to TRBJ2-7; D might be TRBD2 (6 bases). Germline V lookup: CDR1 SGHTA, CDR2 FQGNSA. The CDR3 consists of 16 residues. The V end was cut by 5 bases, the J end by 3 bases, with 20 bases between. CDR3 nucleotide sequence: TGTGCCAGCAGCCTCGGAGTTGGAGGGGTAATCTACGAGCAGTACTTC. Residues: CASSLGVGGVIYEQYF.

This clone has more than one count but fewer than ten. The chain carries TRBV7-3 and TRBJ1-6; the D is unclear. Germline loops: CDR1 SGHTA, CDR2 FQGTGA. CDR3 length: 15 amino acids. V was pared by 2 bases and J by 0 bases, with 5 bases between. CDR3 sequence: CASSLGSSYNSPLHF. CDR3 coding DNA: TGTGCCAGCAGCTTAGGCAGCTCCTATAATTCACCCCTCCACTTT. Together with reference TRBV7-3 and TRBJ1-6, the CDR3 gives the full variable domain: GAGVSQTPSNKVTEKGKYVELRCDPISGHTALYWYRQSLGQGPEFLIYFQGTGAADDSGLPNDRFFAVRPEGSVSTLKIQRTERGDSAVYLCASSLGSSYNSPLHFGNGTRLTVT.

This chain connects TRBV7-9 to TRBJ1-6; no clear D gene. Germline V gene sequence: CDR1 SEHNR, CDR2 FQNEAQ (reference sequence). The V end lost 4 bases, the J end lost 6 bases, and 19 bases lay between the germline ends. The CDR3 runs to 17 residues. The CDR3, as DNA: TGTGCCAGCAGCTCAATCCCCGGCAGCGCCGGTAATTCACCCCTCCACTTT. Amino acids: CASSSIPGSAGNSPLHF.

J is TRBJ2-1 and V is TRBV7-9, with 9 bases fitting TRBD2. The V gene end was trimmed by 3 bases and the J gene end by 6 bases; junction bases not matched to a gene: 12. This CDR3 has 17 amino acids. The germline CDR1 and CDR2 sequences are SEHNR and FQNEAQ (reference sequence). This CDR3 reads CASSLLAGPLRGNEQFF. In DNA, the CDR3 is TGTGCCAGCAGCTTGCTAGCGGGGCCACTGAGGGGCAATGAGCAGTTCTTC. Using reference TRBV7-9 and TRBJ2-1 for the parts outside the CDR3, the full variable domain is DTGVSQNPRHKITKRGQNVTFRCDPISEHNRLYWYRQTLGQGPEFLTYFQNEAQLEKSRLLSDRFSAERPKGSFSTLEIQRTEQGDSAMYLCASSLLAGPLRGNEQFFGPGTRLTVL.

The J gene is TRBJ2-7, the V gene TRBV6-6, with 9 bases aligning to TRBD1. The V and J ends lost 2 bases and 5 bases, in that order; junction bases with no gene match: 7. The CDR3 has 15 residues. CDR1 is MNHNY and CDR2 is SVGAGI in the germline V gene (reference sequence). CDR3 bases: TGTGCCAGCAGTTACGGGACAGGGTTTTTCAACGAGCAGTACTTC. This encodes CASSYGTGFFNEQYF.

The chain combines TRBV7-2 with TRBJ2-5, with D uncertain. The CDR3 is 16 residues long. Germline V gene sequence: CDR1 SGHTA, CDR2 FQGNSA. Trimming removed 0 bases from V and 2 bases from J, with 13 bases in between. In nucleotides, the CDR3 is TGTGCCAGCAGCTTAGCGTTAGCTTTGGTACAAGAGACCCAGTACTTC. Its protein is CASSLALALVQETQYF.

The J gene is TRBJ1-1, the V gene TRBV19; perhaps TRBD1 as D (5 bases). The ends were cut back, 7 bases at V and 6 bases at J, with 9 bases in the middle. The germline V gene has CDR1 LNHDA and CDR2 SQIVND (reference sequence). The CDR3 contains 11 residues. CDR3 amino acids: CASNIRAEAFF. In DNA form, the CDR3 reads TGTGCCAGTAACATCAGGGCTGAAGCTTTCTTT.

The V call is TRBV2, the J call TRBJ2-5; 10 nucleotides line up with TRBD1. The CDR3 is made up of 14 amino acids. V shed 2 bases and J 5 bases; nucleotides not matched to a gene: 2. Germline-derived CDR1 and CDR2 are SNHLY and FYNNEI. The CDR3 loop is CASSEWGQGETQYF. The CDR3 nucleotides are TGTGCCAGCAGTGAATGGGGACAGGGGGAGACCCAGTACTTC.

The V and J genes are TRBV27 and TRBJ2-1; no clear D gene. V was cut by 2 bases and J by 7 bases, with 12 bases left in between. Germline assignment: CDR1 MNHEY and CDR2 SMNVEV (reference sequence). The CDR3 has 14 residues. Here the CDR3 DNA reads TGTGCCAGCAGTTTACCCTCTCTCCAGAATGAGCAGTTCTTC. Translated: CASSLPSLQNEQFF.

CDR3 bases: TGTGCCAACGGCCGCCAAGGGGGCGAGCAGTACTTC. Protein sequence: CANGRQGGEQYF. The chain joins TRBV10-3 to TRBJ2-7; tentatively, D is TRBD1 (6 bases). The V end was cut by 10 bases, the J end by 6 bases, with 16 bases between. The CDR3 runs to 12 residues. Germline-derived CDR1 and CDR2 are ENHRY and SYGVKD.

This clone was recorded a few times. V is TRBV6-5 and J is TRBJ2-7; 7 bases align to TRBD2. The CDR3 consists of 15 residues. CDR1 and CDR2 from the germline V gene are MNHEY and SVGAGI. Trimming at V came to 0 bases and at J to 5 bases, leaving 7 bases not matched to a gene. Written as DNA, the CDR3 is TGTGCCAGCAGTTACTCTGGACGGGGGGTAGACGAGCAGTACTTC. It translates to CASSYSGRGVDEQYF.

The chain is built from TRBV28 and TRBJ2-3, with TRBD1 identical over 9 bases. Looked up from germline, CDR1 is MDHEN and CDR2 is SYDVKM. V gave up 6 bases and J gave up 2 bases; unmatched junction bases: 12. This CDR3 region has 17 residues. DNA of the CDR3: TGTGCCAGCAGCTCTTCCCGCCGGGACAGGGACACAGATACGCAGTATTTT. Its protein is CASSSSRRDRDTDTQYF.

The chain joins TRBV19 to TRBJ2-7; TRBD1 matches at 11 bases. The CDR3 is 15 amino acids. Germline trimming cut 3 bases from V and 6 bases from J; bases unmatched to any gene: 7. CDR1 and CDR2 from the germline V gene are LNHDA and SQIVND (reference sequence). CDR3 sequence reads: CASSISGTGGGEQYF. CDR3 DNA sequence: TGTGCCAGTAGTATCTCCGGGACAGGGGGAGGCGAGCAGTACTTC.

The rearrangement links TRBV5-1 to TRBJ2-1; weak D call: TRBD1 (6 bases). V dropped 1 base and J dropped 8 bases, with 13 bases sitting between them. Germline V gene lookup returns CDR1 SGHRS and CDR2 YFSETQ. The CDR3 length is 14 residues. The CDR3 sequence is CASSLSAGADEQFF. The CDR3 DNA sequence: TGCGCCAGCAGCTTGTCGGCAGGGGCGGATGAGCAGTTCTTC.